The 5 T cell receptor beta chains presented below share a single source sample, sequenced in a study of CD8 T cells in ankylosing spondylitis. TCRdb re-analysed the 5' RACE reads in MiXCR, keeping a single row per CDR3 protein. The sample records 250,000 to 300,000 distinct CDR3 sequences, 15% to 20% being singletons. The source material was blood, either unsorted or a sorted T cell fraction (not recorded which). The receptor source for this set is a male donor with ankylosing spondylitis or in good health (not recorded which).

V and J are TRBV20-1 and TRBJ2-5; TRBD2 matches at 11 bases. The V gene end was trimmed by 0 bases and the J gene end by 7 bases; junction bases not matched to a gene: 10. CDR1 DFQATT and CDR2 SNEGSKA come from the germline V gene (reference sequence). The CDR3 contains 16 residues. The CDR3, as DNA: TGCAGTGCTAGAGAGGTTAGCGGGAGGGCCTCGGGGACCCAGTACTTC. This gives the protein CSAREVSGRASGTQYF.

This clonotype has just a few counts. This sequence joins TRBV6-1 and TRBJ1-1; D might be TRBD1 (6 bases). The length of the CDR3 is 13 residues. V lost 5 bases to trimming and J lost 1 base, with 8 bases between them. Germline-derived CDR1 and CDR2 are MNHNS and SASEGT. CDR3 DNA: TGTGCCAGCAGTAAGGACAGGAACACTGAAGCTTTCTTT. Its translation is CASSKDRNTEAFF.

The chain joins TRBV6-5 to TRBJ1-5; the D is unclear. The CDR3 runs to 13 residues. Germline assignment: CDR1 MNHEY and CDR2 SVGAGI. Trimming removed 0 bases at V and 5 bases at J, with 5 bases between. DNA for the CDR3: TGTGCCAGCAGTTACTCAACGTATCAGCCCCAGCATTTT. Translated, it gives CASSYSTYQPQHF.

This clonotype was counted between two and nine times. V gene TRBV27 combines with J gene TRBJ2-3; D is tentatively TRBD1 or TRBD2 (7 bases each). The V gene lost 8 bases and the J gene lost 5 bases, with 26 bases spanning the gap. The CDR3 has 17 residues. Germline lookup yields CDR1 MNHEY and CDR2 SMNVEV (reference sequence). As DNA, the CDR3 is TGTGCCAGCGATCTCAGGGGGGGAGGTAACCTGGTAGATACGCAGTATTTT. It codes for CASDLRGGGNLVDTQYF.

There are many counts of this clonotype. V usage is TRBV29-1 and J usage is TRBJ2-5, with 9 bases matching TRBD2. CDR1 is SQVTM, CDR2 ANQGSEA, per germline. V was clipped by 4 bases and J by 0 bases; unmatched bases: 3. The CDR3 length is 14 residues. Written as DNA, the CDR3 is TGCAGCGTTGTTTCTAGCGGGAACCAAGAGACCCAGTACTTC. Translated: CSVVSSGNQETQYF.